The rows below give T cell receptor beta chains drawn from one sample of a study of cytomegalovirus exposure and HLA in healthy donors. The repertoire was sequenced with immunoSEQ multiplex PCR; TCRdb's copy has only in-frame clones and lacks some. This table has about 55,000 clones, roughly 74% appearing once. The sample was PBMCs. Receptor source: a female donor in good health and CMV-seronegative. The CDR3 runs from the conserved cysteine through the conserved F or W. A D gene is named only where the DNA matches it firmly. Size is stated for part of the rows, as once, few or many counts, or as a class when the clone is expanded.

>TRBJ1-2|TRBV30|.|.
TGTGCCTGGAGAAATAAGGGGGAACGGAGCTATGGCTACACCTTC
CAWRNKGERSYGYTF
>TRBJ1-5|TRBV18|.|.
TGTGCCAGCTCACCAGACAGAAGGATGGATCAGCCCCAGCATTTT
CASSPDRRMDQPQHF
>TRBJ2-2|TRBV4-2|TRBD1|.
TGTGCCAGCAGCCCGCCGGGACAGGAGTTGAACACCGGGGAGCTGTTTTTT
CASSPPGQELNTGELFF
>TRBJ2-2|TRBV2|TRBD2|.
TGTGCCAGCACCAAAAAGGGAGGGGCGAACACCGGGGAGCTGTTTTTT
CASTKKGGANTGELFF
>TRBJ2-7|TRBV5-1|.|once
TGCGCCAGCAGCTTGGTGGGAGCCCGAGGCTACGAGCAGTACTTC
CASSLVGARGYEQYF
>TRBJ2-2|TRBV2|TRBD1|few
TGTGCCAGCGCGATGAGGGACAGAAACACCGGGGAGCTGTTTTTT
CASAMRDRNTGELFF
>TRBJ2-1|TRBV7-9|.|.
TGTGCCAGCAGCTGGACCCACAGGGATAGGAAGGTAGGCAATGAGCAGTTCTTC
CASSWTHRDRKVGNEQFF
>TRBJ1-2|TRBV29-1|.|.
TGCAGCGTTGATAACAGGGAGTGCGGCTACACCTTC
CSVDNRECGYTF
>TRBJ1-5|TRBV18|.|.
TGTGCCAGCTCACCCTGGGGGGGGCAGGGGAATCAGCCCCAGCATTTT
CASSPWGGQGNQPQHF
>TRBJ1-2|TRBV30|TRBD1|once
TGTGCCTGGGGACAGGGGGGGGCCGCCGGCTCCTTC
CAWGQGGAAGSF
>TRBJ1-1|TRBV6-5|.|.
TGTGCCAGCAGTTTCTCCGGGACAAACACTGAAGCTTTCTTT
CASSFSGTNTEAFF
>TRBJ1-4|TRBV9|.|.
TGTGCCAGCAGCGTAGGCAGATTTAATGAAAAACTGTTTTTT
CASSVGRFNEKLFF
>TRBJ1-2|TRBV11-2|.|.
TGTGCCAGCAGCGAGTCAAAGTATGGCTACACCTTC
CASSESKYGYTF
>TRBJ2-3|TRBV7-2|.|.
TGTGCCAGCAGCTTTAGTACAGATACGCAGTATTTT
CASSFSTDTQYF
>TRBJ2-7|TRBV27|.|.
TGTGCCAGCAGTTTATCGAAAATCGATGTTTGGGACTCCCTCTACGAGCAGTACTTC
CASSLSKIDVWDSLYEQYF
>TRBJ2-3|TRBV19|TRBD2|once
TGTGCCAGTAGTATTCGGACTAGCGGGGGGACAGATACGCAGTATTTT
CASSIRTSGGTDTQYF
>TRBJ1-3|TRBV7-2|TRBD1|.
TGTGCCAGCAGCTTAGCCGGGACAGGGCAAAGAAACACCATATATTTT
CASSLAGTGQRNTIYF
>TRBJ2-5|TRBV30|TRBD2|.
TGTGCCTGGAGGCCCCGGGCGGGGGGCTTCCAAGAGACCCAGTACTTC
CAWRPRAGGFQETQYF
>TRBJ1-2|TRBV9|TRBD1|.
TGTGCCAGCAGATCGGGACAGGGTTTTTCCTACACCTTC
CASRSGQGFSYTF
>TRBJ2-7|TRBV5-1|.|.
TGCGCCAGCTCCATCAGCGATTGGACAGCCTACGAGCAGTACTTC
CASSISDWTAYEQYF
>TRBJ1-1|TRBV5-4|.|.
TGTGCCAGCAGAGCCCGGGGGAGGGTAACGAACACTGAAGCTTTCTTT
CASRARGRVTNTEAFF
>TRBJ2-7|TRBV27|TRBD1|.
TGTGCCAGCAGTTCCTTGGGACAGGGGAGCTACGAGCAGTACTTC
CASSSLGQGSYEQYF
>TRBJ1-4|TRBV29-1|TRBD1|.
TGCAGCACCAGACAGGGGACTAATGAAAAACTGTTTTTT
CSTRQGTNEKLFF
>TRBJ2-2|TRBV7-3|TRBD2|.
TGTGCCAGCAGCTCCCCTCATCGGGCCGGTCGGGGGGCGAACACCGGGGAGCTGTTTTTT
CASSSPHRAGRGANTGELFF
>TRBJ1-1|TRBV5-1|.|once
TGCGCCAGCAGGTTCGGGACATCCCCTGAAGCTTTCTTT
CASRFGTSPEAFF
>TRBJ1-1|TRBV7-9|TRBD1|.
TGTTCCAGCAGCAACATGGATGGGACAGGGGCGTTGACAGCTTTCTTT
CSSSNMDGTGALTAFF
>TRBJ2-3|TRBV4-3|.|.
TGCGCCAGCAGCCAGTTGGGGGGAGATACGCAGTATTTT
CASSQLGGDTQYF
>TRBJ1-1|TRBV19|.|.
TGTGCCAGCACCACTGGAGGGCACCTAAACACTGAAGCTTTCTTT
CASTTGGHLNTEAFF
>TRBJ2-5|TRBV14|TRBD2|.
TGTGCCAGCAGCCAAGAGCCCGGACTAGCGGGGGGATTTTTTGAGACCCAGTACTTC
CASSQEPGLAGGFFETQYF
>TRBJ1-6|TRBV7-2|.|.
TGTGCCAGCAGCTTCAATAATTCACCCCTCCACTTT
CASSFNNSPLHF
>TRBJ1-4|TRBV19|.|.
TGTGCCAGTCATACCCTACAGGCAACTAATGAAAAACTGTTTTTT
CASHTLQATNEKLFF
>TRBJ1-1|TRBV7-9|.|.
TGTTCCAGCCTCGGAGGGAAAAACACTGAAGCTTTCTTT
CSSLGGKNTEAFF
>TRBJ1-6|TRBV6-5|TRBD1|.
TGTGCCAGCAGACTGGGACAGGGATGGCGTTCACCCCTCCACTTT
CASRLGQGWRSPLHF
>TRBJ1-1|TRBV11-2|.|.
TGTGCCAGCAGCCCCTCCCGGGTCAGTGAAGCTTTCTTT
CASSPSRVSEAFF
>TRBJ1-1|TRBV19|.|.
TGTGCCAGTAGTAACTTTAGGGAGGGGTGGAACACTGAAGCTTTCTTT
CASSNFREGWNTEAFF
>TRBJ2-1|TRBV4-1|TRBD1|.
TGCGCCAGCAGCCACGGGGCGGGACAGGGGTCAAATGAGCAGTTCTTC
CASSHGAGQGSNEQFF
>TRBJ1-3|TRBV4-1|.|.
TGCGCCAGCAGCCCAACACAGGGTCTCGGAAACACCATATATTTT
CASSPTQGLGNTIYF
>TRBJ2-3|TRBV13|TRBD2|.
TGTGCCAGCAGCTTAGGGCTAGCGGGGGTGACAGATACGCAGTATTTT
CASSLGLAGVTDTQYF
>TRBJ1-5|TRBV6-1|.|.
TGTGCCAGTAAACAGGGTGGAAATCAGCCCCAGCATTTT
CASKQGGNQPQHF
>TRBJ1-2|TRBV6-5|TRBD1|.
TGTGCCAGCAGATCGGACAGGGACTATGGCTACACCTTC
CASRSDRDYGYTF
>TRBJ2-6|TRBV29-1|.|.
TGCAGCGTCCAGACTGCGCCGGATGGGGCCAACGTCCTGACTTTC
CSVQTAPDGANVLTF
>TRBJ1-1|TRBV27|.|.
TGTGCCAGCAGTTTATCGTCCAGGGCCACTGAAGCTTTCTTT
CASSLSSRATEAFF
>TRBJ1-2|TRBV4-2|.|once
TGTGCCAGCAGCCAAGACCGGGGGACCTATGGCTACACCTTC
CASSQDRGTYGYTF
>TRBJ2-3|TRBV2|.|.
TGTGCCAGCAAGGTAACAGTCTCGCAGTATTTT
CASKVTVSQYF